The 29 T cell receptor beta chains in this list originate from one sample, sequenced in a study of cytomegalovirus exposure and HLA in healthy donors. The PCR employed 60 Vbeta primers together with 13 Jbeta primers. Clones were read by immunoSEQ multiplex PCR, and TCRdb kept only the in-frame ones, dropping some. The table includes approximately 180,000 clones, approximately 80% detected once. The sample taken for sequencing was PBMCs. The receptors were gathered from a woman aged 18-30 years in good health and CMV-seropositive.

The chain is built from TRBV14 and TRBJ2-1, with D maybe TRBD1 (5 bases). The CDR3 sequence is 16 residues long. In germline, CDR1 is SGHDN, CDR2 FVKESK. The V end lost 0 bases, the J end lost 4 bases, and 13 bases lay between the germline ends. DNA for the CDR3: TGTGCCAGCAGCCAAGACGAGACAGACCAATACAATGAGCAGTTCTTC. Amino acid sequence: CASSQDETDQYNEQFF.

This clone was counted only a few times. The chain carries TRBV11-2 and TRBJ2-4, with 12 bases that match TRBD2. Germline V gives CDR1 SGHAT, CDR2 FQNNGV. The CDR3 loop spans 15 amino acids. V trimming: 5 bases; J trimming: 7 bases; junction bases outside the gene matches: 6. CDR3 sequence reads: CASSPTSGGSNIQYF. The CDR3 DNA sequence: TGTGCCAGCAGCCCTACTAGCGGGGGGTCGAACATTCAGTACTTC.

The CDR3 DNA reads as TGTGCCAGCAGCGTCCAGGACATGGGCGAAGCTTTCTTT. It encodes CASSVQDMGEAFF. This rearrangement joins TRBV9 to TRBJ1-1; the D gene is possibly TRBD1 (5 bases). Deletions cut 2 bases from V and 8 bases from J, with 13 bases between. CDR3 length: 13 amino acids. Germline V gene data show CDR1 as SGDLS and CDR2 as YYNGEE.

J is TRBJ1-6 and V is TRBV6-5, with D perhaps matching TRBD1 (5 bases). From germline, CDR1 is MNHEY and CDR2 SVGAGI. This CDR3 is 13 amino acids long. The germline V and J ends were trimmed by 6 bases and 4 bases, with 7 bases remaining between them. Here the CDR3 reads CASRRQYNSPLHF. The CDR3 region has the DNA TGTGCCAGCAGACGACAGTATAATTCACCCCTCCACTTT.

This rearrangement joins TRBV7-2 to TRBJ1-1, with D possibly matching TRBD1 (5 bases). Germline V gives CDR1 SGHTA, CDR2 FQGNSA. The CDR3 extends over 15 amino acids. Trimming took 7 bases from V and 2 from J, leaving 17 bases between them. The chain's CDR3 is CASTLVVRTNTEAFF. The CDR3, as DNA: TGTGCCAGCACTTTGGTTGTCAGGACAAACACTGAAGCTTTCTTT.

The chain combines TRBV5-1 with TRBJ1-4; a possible D gene is TRBD1 (6 bases). Trimming cost V 4 bases and J 0 bases, with 19 bases left between them. CDR3 size: 18 residues. Germline lookup yields CDR1 SGHRS and CDR2 YFSETQ. The CDR3 here is CASSPITGTPATNEKLFF. The CDR3 bases are TGCGCCAGCAGCCCTATTACCGGGACACCAGCAACTAATGAAAAACTGTTTTTT.

This clone was counted only a few times. The chain joins TRBV7-8 to TRBJ2-1, with D possibly being TRBD2 (7 bases). V lost 1 base, J lost 5 bases, and 15 bases lay in between. The germline gives CDR1 SGHVS, CDR2 FQNEAQ. The CDR3 is made up of 16 amino acids. This CDR3 is CASSLDRGGNNNEQFF. CDR3 sequence (DNA): TGTGCCAGCAGCTTAGATAGGGGGGGAAACAACAATGAGCAGTTCTTC.

The chain carries TRBV27 and TRBJ2-3, with a weak D call TRBD2 (7 bases). The CDR3 has 18 amino acids. CDR1 and CDR2 from the germline V gene are MNHEY and SMNVEV (reference sequence). V lost 4 bases and J 0 bases, leaving 20 bases between the germline ends. The CDR3 is CASSYGGAGSTSTDTQYF. In nucleotides, the CDR3 is TGTGCCAGCAGTTATGGGGGGGCTGGGTCCACTAGCACAGATACGCAGTATTTT.

The rearrangement joins TRBV2 to TRBJ1-2, with 7 bases identical to TRBD1. The germline gives CDR1 SNHLY, CDR2 FYNNEI. The CDR3 contains 14 residues. V lost 6 bases and J lost 4; bases outside the gene matches: 8. This chain's CDR3 is CASRETGESYGYTF. The CDR3 coding sequence is TGTGCCAGCAGAGAAACAGGGGAGAGCTATGGCTACACCTTC.

The chain carries TRBV2 and TRBJ1-2; D unclear. V dropped 3 bases and J dropped 2 bases, with 7 bases sitting between them. This CDR3 region has 13 residues. Germline values: CDR1 SNHLY, CDR2 FYNNEI. The CDR3 loop is CASSEGGNYGYTF. DNA for the CDR3: TGTGCCAGCAGTGAGGGCGGGAACTATGGCTACACCTTC.

J is TRBJ1-3 and V is TRBV29-1; unclear D gene. V dropped 5 bases and J dropped 8 bases, with 19 bases sitting between them. This CDR3 has 14 amino acids. Germline CDR1 reads SQVTM; CDR2 reads ANQGSEA. The CDR3 loop is CSVTTEIEIDTIYF. DNA for the CDR3: TGCAGCGTTACCACAGAGATTGAGATAGACACCATATATTTT.

This chain uses TRBV30 with TRBJ1-3, with D perhaps TRBD1 (6 bases). This CDR3 spans 18 amino acids. V lost 0 bases, J lost 0 bases, and 18 bases lay in between. Germline V gene data show CDR1 as GTSNPN and CDR2 as SVGIG (reference sequence). DNA for the CDR3: TGTGCCTGGAGTGTTACTCCCCTGACAGGCTACTCTGGAAACACCATATATTTT. Encoded protein: CAWSVTPLTGYSGNTIYF.

The chain has TRBV4-1 and TRBJ1-3; no firm D call. V lost 1 base, J lost 0 bases, and 10 bases lay in between. Germline V gene lookup returns CDR1 MGHRA and CDR2 YSYEKL. This CDR3 spans 16 amino acids. The CDR3 DNA follows: TGCGCCAGCAGCCAAGTGGGCAGTTCCTCTGGAAACACCATATATTTT. Amino acids: CASSQVGSSSGNTIYF.

This clone was counted a single time. The rearrangement uses TRBV4-3 and TRBJ1-5, with a possible D match to TRBD1 (5 bases). Trimming left V 0 bases short and J 7 bases short, with 10 bases between. The CDR3 contains 14 residues. The germline V gene has CDR1 LGHNA and CDR2 YSLEER. The CDR3 DNA reads TGCGCCAGCAGCCAAGAATCGGGGGAACAGCCCCAGCATTTT. It encodes CASSQESGEQPQHF.

The rearrangement joins TRBV28 to TRBJ1-5; unclear D gene. CDR3 length: 12 residues. Deletions cut 4 bases from V and 7 bases from J, with 8 bases between. From germline, CDR1 is MDHEN and CDR2 SYDVKM. The CDR3 DNA is TGTGCCAGCAGTTCATTGGAGCAGCCCCAGCATTTT. The encoded protein is CASSSLEQPQHF.

This chain uses TRBV6-1 with TRBJ2-4; D may be TRBD1 (6 bases). Germline V gene data show CDR1 as MNHNS and CDR2 as SASEGT. This CDR3 has 14 amino acids. V shed 6 bases and J shed 0 bases, with 9 bases lying between them. The CDR3 spells CASRDRLAKNIQYF. The CDR3 DNA is TGTGCCAGCAGGGACAGATTAGCCAAAAACATTCAGTACTTC.

This clone was detected a few times. The chain combines TRBV7-9 with TRBJ2-1; D unresolved. V was pared by 3 bases and J by 10 bases, with 7 bases between. There are 11 residues in the CDR3. CDR1 and CDR2 from the germline V gene are SEHNR and FQNEAQ (reference sequence). CDR3 bases: TGTGCCAGCAGCTTTCAAGCCGAGCAGTTCTTC. Encoded protein: CASSFQAEQFF.

This clone was found a few times. The V gene is TRBV6-5, the J gene TRBJ1-2; tentative D call: TRBD1 (6 bases). Trimming took 5 bases from V and 4 from J, leaving 17 bases between them. CDR1 MNHEY and CDR2 SVGAGI come from the germline V gene. The length of the CDR3 is 15 residues. CDR3 in DNA: TGTGCCAGCAGTACCCACAACAGGGATATCTATGGCTACACCTTC. It is translated as CASSTHNRDIYGYTF.

The gene calls are TRBV9 and TRBJ2-4; 7 bases are shared with TRBD1. In germline, CDR1 is SGDLS, CDR2 YYNGEE. The CDR3 is 14 amino acids. Trimming at V came to 3 bases and at J to 5 bases, leaving 5 bases not matched to a gene. The DNA of the CDR3 is TGTGCCAGCAGCGCCGGGACAGTGGAAAACATTCAGTACTTC. It encodes CASSAGTVENIQYF.

This clone came up once. The rearrangement links TRBV5-6 to TRBJ1-1; D may be TRBD1 (6 bases). Germline V gives CDR1 SGHDT, CDR2 YYEEEE. Trimming left V 0 bases short and J 4 bases short, with 13 bases between. The CDR3 has 15 amino acids. For the CDR3, the DNA is TGTGCCAGCAGCTTGGGTCGGGGGGCAAGCACTGAAGCTTTCTTT. It yields the protein CASSLGRGASTEAFF. Variable domain in full (rest from reference TRBV5-6 and TRBJ1-1): DAGVTQSPTHLIKTRGQQVTLRCSPKSGHDTVSWYQQALGQGPQFIFQYYEEEERQRGNFPDRFSGHQFPNYSSELNVNALLLGDSALYLCASSLGRGASTEAFFGQGTRLTVV.

The chain links TRBV10-1 to TRBJ2-5, with D possibly matching TRBD2 (5 bases). The V end was cut by 3 bases, the J end by 5 bases, with 10 bases between. The CDR3 length is 13 residues. CDR1 is WNHNN, CDR2 SYGVQD, per germline (reference sequence). The CDR3 protein is CASSDGRRETQYF. In DNA, the CDR3 is TGCGCCAGCAGTGACGGCAGGAGGGAGACCCAGTACTTC.

This sequence joins TRBV25-1 and TRBJ2-5; tentatively, D is TRBD1 (5 bases). V lost 3 bases, J lost 3 bases, and 14 bases lay in between. The V gene's germline CDR1 is MGHDK and CDR2 SYGVNS. The CDR3 length is 15 residues. The CDR3 protein is CASSDWTRVKETQYF. DNA of the CDR3: TGTGCCAGCAGTGATTGGACCAGGGTGAAAGAGACCCAGTACTTC.

The sample holds one count of this clone. The rearrangement uses TRBV21-1 and TRBJ2-4; the table names TRBD1, a call not compared with the DNA. TRBV21-1 is an annotated pseudogene. The CDR3 runs to 14 residues. CDR3 sequence (DNA): TGTGCCAGCAGCAACCGAGGACAGATAAACATTCAGTACTTC. The encoded protein is CASSNRGQINIQYF.

This chain joins TRBV11-1 and TRBJ1-5; D is possibly TRBD1 (6 bases). Germline V gene data show CDR1 as SGHAT and CDR2 as FQDESV (reference sequence). V lost 5 bases and J lost 7, with 15 bases in between. The CDR3 runs to 14 residues. The CDR3 DNA reads as TGTGCCAGCAGCCAGGCAGGGGTGGGACAGCCCCAGCATTTT. It yields the protein CASSQAGVGQPQHF. Using reference TRBV11-1 and TRBJ1-5 for the parts outside the CDR3, the full variable domain is EAEVAQSPRYKITEKSQAVAFWCDPISGHATLYWYRQILGQGPELLVQFQDESVVDDSQLPKDRFSAERLKGVDSTLKIQPAELGDSAMYLCASSQAGVGQPQHFGDGTRLSIL.

The J gene is TRBJ1-1, the V gene TRBV6-5; maybe TRBD1 (6 bases). Per the germline V gene, CDR1 is MNHEY and CDR2 is SVGAGI. V lost 2 bases to trimming and J lost 3 bases, with 13 bases between them. The CDR3 runs to 15 residues. This CDR3 is CASSYGGAYDTEAFF. The CDR3 nucleotides are TGTGCCAGCAGTTACGGGGGGGCATACGACACTGAAGCTTTCTTT.

This chain links TRBV5-1 with TRBJ1-4; 11 nucleotides line up with TRBD1. Looked up from germline, CDR1 is SGHRS and CDR2 is YFSETQ. The V segment lost 0 bases and the J segment 0 bases; nucleotides outside the gene matches: 10. The CDR3 spans 20 residues. Here the CDR3 reads CASSLVVLDRGHTTNEKLFF. The CDR3 DNA follows: TGCGCCAGCAGCTTGGTGGTGCTGGACAGGGGGCACACAACTAATGAAAAACTGTTTTTT.

This chain joins TRBV4-1 and TRBJ2-1, with D possibly matching TRBD2 (7 bases). The CDR3 is 16 amino acids. V lost 0 bases to trimming and J lost 2 bases, with 11 bases between them. Germline values: CDR1 MGHRA, CDR2 YSYEKL. CDR3 sequence: CASSQEGGPPYNEQFF. Written as DNA, the CDR3 is TGCGCCAGCAGCCAAGAGGGGGGGCCCCCCTACAATGAGCAGTTCTTC.

This chain uses TRBV27 with TRBJ2-5, with 9 bases aligning to TRBD1. J lost 4 bases, V lost 6 bases, and 3 bases had no gene match. Germline V gene lookup returns CDR1 MNHEY and CDR2 SMNVEV (reference sequence). This CDR3 spans 13 amino acids. The CDR3 region has the DNA TGTGCCAGCAGGGGACAGGGTGGAGAGACCCAGTACTTC. It specifies CASRGQGGETQYF.

The J gene is TRBJ1-2, the V gene TRBV19; D is possibly TRBD1 (5 bases). Trimming removed 4 bases from V and 8 bases from J, with 20 bases in between. This CDR3 comprises 15 residues. CDR1 LNHDA and CDR2 SQIVND come from the germline V gene (reference sequence). The CDR3, as DNA: TGTGCCAGTAGTAGGGACTCGGACTCCCCCTGGGGCTACACCTTC. It encodes CASSRDSDSPWGYTF.